The rows below give T cell receptor beta chains drawn from one sample of a study of T cell responses to AZD1222 COVID-19 vaccine. Method: immunoSEQ multiplex PCR; TCRdb's copy keeps in-frame clones and lacks some. Of fewer than 50,000 clones detected, about 74% appear once; the ten largest clones hold 6.6%. The sample was peripheral blood, taken on day 0 of AZD1222 vaccination. These receptor sequences come from an adult in good health. CDR3s include the opening cysteine and the closing phenylalanine or tryptophan. D genes are given only for firm matches. A clone size is listed for some rows: how often the clone was seen (once, few, many), or a class if it is expanded.

J gene	clone size	V gene	D gene	CDR3 DNA	CDR3 protein
TRBJ2-7	NA	TRBV3-1/TRBV3-2	NA	TGTGCCAGCAGCCAAGCGGGCGGATACGAGCAGTACTTC	CASSQAGGYEQYF
TRBJ1-4	NA	TRBV27	TRBD1	TGTGCCAGCAGTGCCAGACAGGGGAAGGGTGAAAAACTGTTTTTT	CASSARQGKGEKLFF
TRBJ1-2	NA	TRBV5-4	TRBD1	TGTGCCAGCAGCTGGCTAACCGGGACAGGGGGCGATGGCTACACCTTC	CASSWLTGTGGDGYTF
TRBJ2-2	NA	TRBV25-1	NA	TGTGCCACCACGAACACCGGGGAGCTGTTTTTT	CATTNTGELFF
TRBJ1-1	once	TRBV11-2	TRBD1	TGTGCCAGCAGCTTAGGGACAGGGGAGGCTTTCTTT	CASSLGTGEAFF
TRBJ2-3	NA	TRBV9	TRBD2	TGTGCCAGCAGCATAAGGACTAGCGGGAGGGGCGGCACAGATACGCAGTATTTT	CASSIRTSGRGGTDTQYF
TRBJ1-1	NA	TRBV19	TRBD1	TGTGCCAGTAGGGGACAGGGGCCTAACACTGAAGCTTTCTTT	CASRGQGPNTEAFF
TRBJ1-1	NA	TRBV3-1/TRBV3-2	NA	TGTGCCAGCAGCGGAGACATCTACACTGAAGCTTTCTTT	CASSGDIYTEAFF
TRBJ1-1	NA	TRBV28	NA	TGTGCCAGCAGTGGGGGGGGACGGACTGAAGCTTTCTTT	CASSGGGRTEAFF
TRBJ1-6	NA	TRBV28	NA	TGTGCCAGCACCACTTTTGGCGGGGGTTCCTATAATTCACCCCTCCACTTT	CASTTFGGGSYNSPLHF
TRBJ1-6	NA	TRBV5-1	NA	TGCGCCAGCAGCTTGGACAGGGAGGACTCACCCCTCCACTTT	CASSLDREDSPLHF
TRBJ1-5	NA	TRBV28	NA	TGTGCCAGCAGTTTAACGGACGTCTCCCAGCATTTT	CASSLTDVSQHF
TRBJ2-6	once	TRBV7-9	TRBD1	TGTGCCAGCAGCCCGATTGCAGGGGGCGTCCTACCTGGGGCCAACGTCCTGACTTTC	CASSPIAGGVLPGANVLTF
TRBJ2-5	NA	TRBV11-2	TRBD1	TGTGCCAGCAGCCGGGGACAGCAAGAGACCCAGTACTTC	CASSRGQQETQYF
TRBJ1-2	NA	TRBV28	TRBD1	TGTGCCAGCAGCCTAACCTCGACAGGGGGGAACTATGGCTACACCTTC	CASSLTSTGGNYGYTF
TRBJ2-1	NA	TRBV11-3	TRBD1	TGTGCCAGCAGCAGAGGACAGGGGGCGTACAATGAGCAGTTCTTC	CASSRGQGAYNEQFF
TRBJ2-2	few	TRBV2	TRBD2	TGTGCCAGCAGTGATCCCGGACTAGCGGGGTATATCGGGGAGCTGTTTTTT	CASSDPGLAGYIGELFF
TRBJ1-1	NA	TRBV27	NA	TGTGCCAGCAGTTTGGGACTCAGGAACACTGAAGCTTTCTTT	CASSLGLRNTEAFF
TRBJ2-6	NA	TRBV19	TRBD1	TGTGCCAGCTCACCCTCCAGGGGGCCCGGCTCTGGGGCCAACGTCCTGACTTTC	CASSPSRGPGSGANVLTF
TRBJ2-5	NA	TRBV19	TRBD2	TGTGCCAGTAGTATAATAGCGGGGAGTTGGGAGACCCAGTACTTC	CASSIIAGSWETQYF
TRBJ2-2	few	TRBV19	TRBD1	TGTGCCAGTAGTCCCCGATCGGGACAGGGGGCGAGCACCGGGGAGCTGTTTTTT	CASSPRSGQGASTGELFF
TRBJ1-5	NA	TRBV28	NA	TGTGCCAGGCAGCCCCAGCATTTT	CARQPQHF
TRBJ1-1	NA	TRBV6-5	NA	TGTGCCAGCAGTTACGCAGGGTTTCGGGACACTGAAGCTTTCTTT	CASSYAGFRDTEAFF
TRBJ2-7	NA	TRBV27	TRBD1	TGTGCCAGCAGTCGGGACAGGGTCGTTCTTGCTAGCGAGCAGTACTTC	CASSRDRVVLASEQYF
TRBJ1-2	few	TRBV5-4	NA	TGTGCCAGCAGCTCCACAGGGACCGGCTACACCTTC	CASSSTGTGYTF
TRBJ2-1	NA	TRBV19	TRBD2	TGTGCCAGTAGTGTTCAGGGACTAGCGGGAGTCAATGAGCAGTTCTTC	CASSVQGLAGVNEQFF
TRBJ2-3	NA	TRBV15	NA	TGTGCCACCGGAGGGCCCAACGCAGATACGCAGTATTTT	CATGGPNADTQYF
TRBJ1-1	NA	TRBV3-1/TRBV3-2	TRBD1	TGTGCCAGCAGCCAAGCATCGGGGACAGGGTTTACTGAAGCTTTCTTT	CASSQASGTGFTEAFF
TRBJ1-5	NA	TRBV4-1	TRBD1	TGCGCCAGCAGCCAAGAGGGGACAGCCTATCAGCCCCAGCATTTT	CASSQEGTAYQPQHF
TRBJ2-1	NA	TRBV2	NA	TGTGCCAGCAGTCAAGACGGTAGTCTTCCTCTACCCCGAAATCTACACAGCGAGCAGTTCTTC	CASSQDGSLPLPRNLHSEQFF
TRBJ1-1	NA	TRBV5-8	NA	TGTGCCAGCAGCAACACAGGTCCTAACACTGAAGCTTTCTTT	CASSNTGPNTEAFF
TRBJ1-1	NA	TRBV11-2	NA	TGTGCCAGCAGCTTAGACCCCACCGCACGGCGTTTAACTGAAGCTTTCTTT	CASSLDPTARRLTEAFF
TRBJ2-1	NA	TRBV5-1	TRBD2	TGCGCCAGCAGCTTACGGACTAGCGGGACCTACAATGAGCAGTTCTTC	CASSLRTSGTYNEQFF
TRBJ1-1	once	TRBV7-3	TRBD1	TGTGCCAGCAGCCCTTCGGGACAGATGAACACTGAAGCTTTCTTT	CASSPSGQMNTEAFF
TRBJ1-1	NA	TRBV28	NA	TGTGCCAGCCGAGGGGGGAACACTGAAGCTTTCTTT	CASRGGNTEAFF
TRBJ2-5	NA	TRBV5-1	TRBD2	TGCGCCAGCACCGGAGGGAGTGGGGTGCGGGAGGAGACCCAGTACTTC	CASTGGSGVREETQYF
TRBJ1-2	NA	TRBV28	TRBD1	TGTGCCAGCAGAAAGACAGGGGCCAGGGGCTACACCTTC	CASRKTGARGYTF
TRBJ2-2	NA	TRBV2	TRBD1	TGTGCCAGCGGGGTGACAGGGTTCACCGGGGAGCTGTTTTTT	CASGVTGFTGELFF
TRBJ2-3	once	TRBV5-1	TRBD2	TGCGCCAGCAGCGCCGGGACTAGCGCTGGCGCAGATACGCAGTATTTT	CASSAGTSAGADTQYF
TRBJ2-5	NA	TRBV18	TRBD2	TGTGCCAGCTCACCAGCGGGAGGTGGGGAGACCCAGTACTTC	CASSPAGGGETQYF
TRBJ2-5	few	TRBV7-7	TRBD2	TGTGCTAGCAGCTTAGACGGCGGGAGGGCCGGAGAGACCCAGTACTTC	CASSLDGGRAGETQYF
TRBJ2-1	few	TRBV28	TRBD2	TGTGCCAGCAGTTTATCCGGGCTAGCGGGACACAATGAGCAGTTCTTC	CASSLSGLAGHNEQFF
TRBJ1-2	NA	TRBV19	TRBD1	TGTGCCAGTAGTACCTGGGGACAGGGATATGGCTACACCTTC	CASSTWGQGYGYTF
TRBJ2-5	NA	TRBV7-6	TRBD1	TGTGCCAGCAGCGCCGGGACAGAAGAGACCCAGTACTTC	CASSAGTEETQYF
TRBJ2-7	few	TRBV9	NA	TGTGCCAGCAGCGCAGGGGCCAAGAACGAGCAGTACTTC	CASSAGAKNEQYF
TRBJ1-2	few	TRBV3-1/TRBV3-2	NA	TGTGCCAGCAGCCAGAAAGCCCTCTATGGCTACACCTTC	CASSQKALYGYTF
TRBJ2-2	NA	TRBV27	TRBD1	TGTGCCAGCAGTTATCGGACAGGGGGGGCCACCGGGGAGCTGTTTTTT	CASSYRTGGATGELFF
TRBJ2-7	NA	TRBV6-5	TRBD2	TGTGCCAGCAGTTACTCGGGGGGGTCCACCTACGAGCAGTACTTC	CASSYSGGSTYEQYF
TRBJ1-3	NA	TRBV6-6	NA	TGTGCCAGCAGAGCTACCCAGGACAGCTCTGGAAACACCATATATTTT	CASRATQDSSGNTIYF
TRBJ2-3	NA	TRBV7-6	TRBD2	TGTGCCAGCAGCTCCCGGACTAGCGGGGGGGGGAAGGTTGGAGATACGCAGTATTTT	CASSSRTSGGGKVGDTQYF
TRBJ1-5	few	TRBV2	TRBD1	TGTGCCAGCAGTGAACTACAGGGGGGGTATCAGCCCCAGCATTTT	CASSELQGGYQPQHF